Listed below are T cell receptor beta chains from one sample, sequenced in a study of early T cells in non-severe SARS-CoV-2 infection. One entry per CDR3 protein results from TCRdb running MiXCR on the 5' RACE reads. This sample carries around 88,000 distinct CDR3 sequences, over 13% of them seen once, and the ten largest clones take over 6.5%. The sequenced sample was whole blood. These receptors came from an adult who was a healthcare worker with PCR-confirmed SARS-CoV-2 infection or an uninfected control (not recorded which). CDR3s include the opening cysteine and the closing phenylalanine or tryptophan. The D gene is left open where the match is weak. Clone size is shown for a subset of rows, as once, few, many or a class of expanded clone.

TRBJ2-1,TRBD1,NA,TRBV9,CASSVARGDRGGEQFF,TGTGCCAGCAGCGTTGCCCGGGGGGACAGGGGCGGTGAGCAGTTCTTC
TRBJ2-7,NA,many,TRBV6-2/TRBV6-3,CASTQRSGPSHEQYF,TGTGCCAGCACCCAGAGGAGCGGGCCCAGCCACGAGCAGTACTTC
TRBJ2-3,NA,few,TRBV9,CASSVGLLDTQYF,TGTGCCAGCAGCGTAGGACTATTAGATACGCAGTATTTT
TRBJ2-1,TRBD2,NA,TRBV19,CASSMSRTSGSQYNEQFF,TGTGCCAGTAGTATGTCCAGGACTAGCGGGAGCCAATACAATGAGCAGTTCTTC
TRBJ2-7,NA,many,TRBV13,CASSLGAQAPLTYEQYF,TGTGCCAGCAGCTTAGGCGCCCAGGCCCCTTTAACCTACGAGCAGTACTTC
TRBJ2-5,NA,few,TRBV7-9,CASSRRDQGIRETQYF,TGTGCCAGCAGCCGCCGGGACCAGGGGATTAGGGAGACCCAGTACTTC
TRBJ2-2,TRBD2,NA,TRBV7-2,CASSLEGGRAATGELFF,TGTGCCAGCAGCTTAGAAGGCGGGAGGGCCGCCACCGGGGAGCTGTTTTTT
TRBJ2-1,TRBD2,NA,TRBV19,CASTSPGAGGYNEQFF,TGTGCCAGTACTTCCCCTGGGGCGGGAGGCTACAATGAGCAGTTCTTC
TRBJ2-1,NA,NA,TRBV30,CAWSRGLAPADEQFF,TGTGCCTGGAGTAGAGGACTGGCACCCGCCGATGAGCAGTTCTTC
TRBJ1-1,TRBD1,few,TRBV6-2/TRBV6-3,CASSYEGARAFF,TGTGCCAGCAGTTACGAGGGGGCGCGGGCTTTCTTT
TRBJ2-1,NA,NA,TRBV6-5,CASSYGGSPPNEQFF,TGTGCCAGCAGTTACGGGGGGAGTCCCCCCAATGAGCAGTTCTTC
TRBJ1-2,NA,few,TRBV3-1,CASSQDRMIHGYTF,TGTGCCAGCAGCCAAGATCGAATGATTCATGGCTACACCTTC
TRBJ2-1,TRBD2,few,TRBV14,CASSQVGGSSYNEQFF,TGTGCCAGCAGCCAAGTGGGCGGGAGCTCCTACAATGAGCAGTTCTTC
TRBJ1-4,NA,many,TRBV18,CASSPWAQRTTNEKLFF,TGTGCCAGCTCACCCTGGGCCCAACGGACAACTAATGAAAAACTGTTTTTT
TRBJ1-2,TRBD1,NA,TRBV7-9,CASSPQGPTGYGYTF,TGTGCCAGCAGTCCACAGGGGCCCACTGGCTATGGCTACACCTTC
TRBJ2-7,NA,many,TRBV10-2,CAIPGGTAQTYEQYF,TGCGCCATCCCGGGGGGGACAGCTCAAACCTACGAGCAGTACTTC
TRBJ1-1,NA,many,TRBV28,CASSARVGTEAFF,TGTGCCAGCAGTGCCAGGGTCGGGACTGAAGCTTTCTTT
TRBJ2-7,NA,few,TRBV5-6,CASSLGGNGEQYF,TGTGCCAGCAGCTTGGGGGGAAATGGCGAGCAGTACTTC
TRBJ2-2,TRBD1,few,TRBV6-5,CASQEQGVPGELFF,TGTGCCAGCCAGGAACAGGGGGTCCCCGGGGAGCTGTTTTTT
TRBJ2-2,TRBD1,NA,TRBV4-1,CASSPRQGWTGELFF,TGCGCCAGCAGCCCCCGACAGGGTTGGACCGGGGAGCTGTTTTTT
TRBJ2-4,NA,NA,TRBV11-2,CASTDPAGLAKNIQYF,TGTGCCAGCACCGATCCCGCGGGACTAGCCAAAAACATTCAGTACTTC
TRBJ2-3,TRBD1,few,TRBV5-1,CASSWPRDRVRDTQYF,TGCGCCAGCAGCTGGCCCCGGGACAGGGTGCGGGATACGCAGTATTTT
TRBJ1-5,NA,few,TRBV7-2,CASSLAGGGSQPQHF,TGTGCCAGCAGCTTAGCCGGGGGCGGAAGTCAGCCCCAGCATTTT
TRBJ1-3,TRBD1,NA,TRBV9,CASSVAGQSSGNTIYF,TGTGCCAGCAGCGTTGCGGGACAGAGCTCTGGAAACACCATATATTTT
TRBJ2-1,NA,few,TRBV5-1,CASSGSTGPDNEQFF,TGCGCCAGCAGCGGGAGCACGGGTCCCGACAATGAGCAGTTCTTC
TRBJ2-1,NA,few,TRBV7-9,CASGSGTQFF,TGTGCCAGCGGGTCGGGGACGCAGTTCTTC
TRBJ2-5,NA,many,TRBV29-1,CSVDGQIQETQYF,TGCAGCGTTGACGGACAGATTCAAGAGACCCAGTACTTC
TRBJ2-2,NA,few,TRBV20-1,CSAGETGELFF,TGCAGTGCCGGGGAGACCGGGGAGCTGTTTTTT
TRBJ1-3,NA,few,TRBV27,CASREQGTGNTIYF,TGTGCCAGCAGGGAGCAGGGGACTGGAAACACCATATATTTT
TRBJ2-7,TRBD1,few,TRBV7-6,CASSLGTGQREQYF,TGTGCCAGCAGCTTAGGGACAGGGCAACGCGAGCAGTACTTC
TRBJ2-1,TRBD1,NA,TRBV3-1,CASSLYSGTGGVEQFF,TGTGCCAGCAGCCTGTATTCCGGGACAGGGGGCGTTGAGCAGTTCTTC
TRBJ2-3,NA,NA,TRBV28,CASRTGDTQYF,TGTGCCAGCAGGACCGGGGATACGCAGTATTTT
TRBJ2-7,TRBD1,NA,TRBV6-1,CASSEATTGAPAYEQYF,TGTGCCAGCAGTGAAGCGACTACAGGGGCTCCCGCCTACGAGCAGTACTTC
TRBJ2-1,NA,NA,TRBV14,CASSQGLDEQFF,TGTGCCAGCAGCCAAGGGTTAGATGAGCAGTTCTTC
TRBJ1-1,NA,many,TRBV3-1,CASSQALTGPTEAFF,TGTGCCAGCAGCCAAGCTCTGACAGGACCCACTGAAGCTTTCTTT
TRBJ2-2,NA,NA,TRBV7-9,CASSSRDKDTGELFF,TGTGCCAGCAGCTCCCGGGACAAGGACACCGGGGAGCTGTTTTTT
TRBJ1-1,NA,few,TRBV6-1,CASPEGSGEAFF,TGTGCCAGCCCTGAAGGGTCCGGGGAAGCTTTCTTT
TRBJ2-7,NA,NA,TRBV27,CASSLDSASYEQYF,TGTGCCAGCAGTTTGGACAGCGCTAGCTACGAGCAGTACTTC
TRBJ2-7,NA,many,TRBV20-1,CSAPGPREQYF,TGCAGTGCACCGGGACCGAGGGAGCAGTACTTC
TRBJ1-1,NA,NA,TRBV13,CASRIRSEGLTEAFF,TGTGCCAGCAGAATTAGGTCGGAGGGGCTCACTGAAGCTTTCTTT